Listed here are 28 T cell receptor beta chains from one sample, sequenced in a study of T cells in Graves' hyperthyroidism and ophthalmopathy. TCR beta CDR3 regions were amplified from RNA transcripts. Carried out on the TCR CDR3, a first-round RT-PCR used the HTBI primer set. TCRdb reprocessed the multiplex PCR reads via MiXCR and lists one record per CDR3 protein. The sample includes 300,000 to 500,000 distinct CDR3 sequences, approximately 15% of them seen just once. The sample taken for sequencing was blood. These receptors originate from a woman between 25 and 40 years old with Graves' hyperthyroidism.

This clonotype was seen a single time. The rearrangement links TRBV6-1 to TRBJ2-1; D might be TRBD1 (5 bases). Germline V gene sequence: CDR1 MNHNS, CDR2 SASEGT. The germline V and J ends were trimmed by 6 bases and 6 bases, with 15 bases remaining between them. The CDR3 runs to 14 residues. The CDR3 here is CASRSKSQGNEQFF. The CDR3 bases are TGTGCCAGCAGATCTAAGTCGCAGGGCAATGAGCAGTTCTTC.

The table lists this clonotype with many counts. This chain connects TRBV20-1 to TRBJ2-3; 12 bases align to TRBD2. The CDR3 extends over 16 amino acids. Germline trimming cut 0 bases from V and 2 bases from J; bases unmatched to any gene: 3. The V gene's germline CDR1 is DFQATT and CDR2 SNEGSKA (reference sequence). CDR3 DNA sequence: TGCAGTGCTAGAGATCGGACTAGCGGGAACACAGATACGCAGTATTTT. It translates to CSARDRTSGNTDTQYF.

This clonotype appeared many times. The chain recombines TRBV20-1 with TRBJ2-5; 8 nucleotides line up with TRBD2. The junction had 9 bases not matched to a gene; V was cut back by 5 bases and J by 7 bases. CDR3 length: 13 amino acids. Germline CDR1 and CDR2: DFQATT and SNEGSKA (reference sequence). CDR3 protein: CSADHGLAGTQYF. The CDR3, as DNA: TGCAGTGCTGACCACGGACTAGCAGGGACCCAGTACTTC.

This clonotype was detected many times. J is TRBJ1-1 and V is TRBV6-1, with 9 positions matching TRBD1. CDR1 is MNHNS, CDR2 SASEGT, per germline. Trimming took 3 bases from V and 4 from J; bases not matched to a gene: 3. CDR3 length: 14 residues. The CDR3 nucleotides are TGTGCCAGCAGTGATACAGGGGGCGGCACTGAAGCTTTCTTT. Encoded protein: CASSDTGGGTEAFF.

This sequence joins TRBV19 and TRBJ1-4; possible D gene TRBD1, 5 bases. Trimming stripped 5 bases from V and 6 bases from J, with 16 bases between. The CDR3 consists of 15 residues. Looked up from germline, CDR1 is LNHDA and CDR2 is SQIVND (reference sequence). For the CDR3, the DNA is TGTGCCAGTAGTTTCCGGGACGGAACAGATGAAAAACTGTTTTTT. Encoded protein: CASSFRDGTDEKLFF.

The table lists this clonotype with a few counts. The chain joins TRBV19 to TRBJ1-6, with D perhaps matching TRBD1 (5 bases). Germline CDR1 LNHDA, CDR2 SQIVND (reference sequence). CDR3 length: 17 residues. Trimming removed 7 bases from V and 8 bases from J, with 24 bases in between. The CDR3 DNA sequence: TGTGCCAGTACCAACAAACTTGGAGGGGCTCGGGATTCACCCCTCCACTTT. Translating gives CASTNKLGGARDSPLHF.

In its sample, this clonotype was seen a few times. This chain uses TRBV5-1 with TRBJ1-4, with D hard to call. The V end was cut by 4 bases, the J end by 2 bases, with 12 bases between. The CDR3 totals 15 residues. Germline lookup yields CDR1 SGHRS and CDR2 YFSETQ. CDR3 sequence reads: CASSVIGSTNEKLFF. CDR3 in DNA: TGCGCCAGCAGCGTGATAGGGAGTACTAATGAAAAACTGTTTTTT.

The CDR3 DNA follows: TGTGCCAGCAGTCGATCAATGAACACTGAAGCTTTCTTT. It translates to CASSRSMNTEAFF. The genes are TRBV6-1 and TRBJ1-1; no clear D. The CDR3 has 13 amino acids. The V gene's germline CDR1 is MNHNS and CDR2 SASEGT. V was trimmed by 5 bases and J by 0 bases, leaving 7 bases between them.

In its sample, this clonotype was seen a few times. The genes are TRBV6-1 and TRBJ2-7; no firm D call. This CDR3 region has 11 residues. With 6 bases removed from V and 3 bases from J, the gap between germline ends came to 6 bases. Germline values: CDR1 MNHNS, CDR2 SASEGT. CDR3: CASRSYYEQYF. As DNA, the CDR3 is TGTGCCAGCAGATCCTACTACGAGCAGTACTTC.

This clonotype was seen a handful of times. V and J are TRBV19 and TRBJ2-7; 7 bases line up with TRBD1. The CDR3 spans 13 residues. The V segment lost 4 bases and the J segment 5 bases; nucleotides outside the gene matches: 5. The germline V gene encodes CDR1 LNHDA and CDR2 SQIVND (reference sequence). CDR3 residues: CASSTQGEDEQYF. CDR3 DNA sequence: TGTGCCAGTAGTACCCAGGGGGAAGACGAGCAGTACTTC.

The chain combines TRBV29-1 with TRBJ1-1, with D possibly being TRBD1 (5 bases). V lost 6 bases and J 0 bases, leaving 14 bases between the germline ends. Germline CDR1 reads SQVTM; CDR2 reads ANQGSEA. The CDR3 contains 14 residues. CDR3 region: CSVVGRLMNTEAFF. The CDR3 nucleotides read TGCAGCGTCGTGGGACGGCTAATGAACACTGAAGCTTTCTTT.

The J gene is TRBJ1-3, the V gene TRBV6-9; D is perhaps TRBD1 (5 bases). Trimming cost V 4 bases and J 3 bases, with 22 bases left between them. This CDR3 has 18 residues. Germline V CDR1 and CDR2: MNHGY, SVAAGI. The DNA of the CDR3 is TGTGCCAGCAGTTCACCGACACCAGACAAGGGGATTGGAAACACCATATATTTT. Amino acid sequence: CASSSPTPDKGIGNTIYF.

There are many counts of this clonotype. The J gene is TRBJ2-3, the V gene TRBV7-2; 8 nucleotides match TRBD2. There are 16 residues in the CDR3. V shed 1 base and J 11 bases; nucleotides not matched to a gene: 14. The germline V gene encodes CDR1 SGHTA and CDR2 FQGNSA. The CDR3 here is CASSLGTAGGPLLQYF. The CDR3 DNA follows: TGTGCCAGCAGCTTAGGGACGGCGGGAGGCCCCCTTTTGCAGTATTTT.

The chain recombines TRBV28 with TRBJ2-6; D might be TRBD1 (5 bases). This CDR3 is 17 amino acids long. Germline V lookup: CDR1 MDHEN, CDR2 SYDVKM. Trimming left V 8 bases short and J 0 bases short, with 17 bases between. The CDR3 loop is CASEHPQGSSGANVLTF. CDR3 nucleotides: TGTGCCAGCGAACATCCTCAGGGCAGCTCTGGGGCCAACGTCCTGACTTTC.

This clonotype was detected ten times or more. The chain uses TRBV29-1 and TRBJ1-2; D is possibly TRBD1 (5 bases). Germline V lookup: CDR1 SQVTM, CDR2 ANQGSEA. This CDR3 is 17 amino acids long. V was trimmed by 0 bases and J by 6 bases, leaving 23 bases between them. Here the CDR3 reads CSVEDQRGSAKVDGYTF. DNA of the CDR3: TGCAGCGTTGAAGATCAGAGGGGCTCCGCTAAAGTGGATGGCTACACCTTC.

This chain connects TRBV10-3 to TRBJ2-1, with TRBD1 as a possible D gene (6 bases). The CDR3 is made up of 13 amino acids. The V end was cut by 4 bases, the J end by 8 bases, with 12 bases between. Germline CDR1 and CDR2: ENHRY and SYGVKD. DNA of the CDR3: TGTGCCATCAGTGCCGGGACAATCGATGAGCAGTTCTTC. As protein: CAISAGTIDEQFF.

Many counts were recorded for this clonotype. CDR3 protein: CASSPRGREYEQYF. The CDR3 DNA reads as TGTGCCAGCAGCCCCAGAGGGCGGGAATACGAGCAGTACTTC. This chain uses TRBV7-2 with TRBJ2-7, with D perhaps TRBD2 (6 bases). V gave up 5 bases and J gave up 4 bases, with 15 bases separating them. Germline loops: CDR1 SGHTA, CDR2 FQGNSA. The CDR3 contains 14 residues.

This chain connects TRBV5-6 to TRBJ1-1, with 7 bases lining up with TRBD1. There are 14 residues in the CDR3. Germline-derived CDR1 and CDR2 are SGHDT and YYEEEE. With 2 bases clipped from V and 4 bases from J, the junction kept 5 bases outside the gene matches. The CDR3 region is CASSLDRAGTEAFF. The DNA for the CDR3 is TGTGCCAGCAGCTTAGACAGGGCAGGCACTGAAGCTTTCTTT.

This clonotype was observed a few times. The gene calls are TRBV6-1 and TRBJ2-1; unclear D gene. V was pared by 6 bases and J by 10 bases, with 22 bases between. The germline V gene encodes CDR1 MNHNS and CDR2 SASEGT. This CDR3 contains 15 residues. Written as DNA, the CDR3 is TGTGCCAGCAGACCTCTCCCGGGCCCTCCATCGGAGCAGTTCTTC. Its translation: CASRPLPGPPSEQFF.

Ten or more counts support this clonotype. The genes are TRBV24-1 and TRBJ1-5; D call uncertain. Germline CDR1 and CDR2: KGHDR and SFDVKD. V was shortened by 4 bases and J by 7 bases, with 16 bases between the two germline ends. The CDR3 runs 15 residues. The CDR3 here is CATSDQSGSGQPQHF. Here the CDR3 DNA reads TGTGCCACCAGTGACCAATCGGGGTCCGGGCAGCCCCAGCATTTT.

V gene TRBV6-1 combines with J gene TRBJ1-5, with D possibly being TRBD1 (6 bases). The V gene lost 2 bases and the J gene lost 5 bases, with 13 bases spanning the gap. CDR3 length equals 15 residues. Germline CDR1 MNHNS, CDR2 SASEGT. The CDR3 DNA reads as TGTGCCAGCAGTGAAAGGGGGACACAGTATCAGCCCCAGCATTTT. Amino acid sequence: CASSERGTQYQPQHF.

This clonotype was observed a few times. V usage is TRBV28 and J usage is TRBJ1-5; D is possibly TRBD1 (6 bases). V was trimmed by 6 bases and J by 4 bases, leaving 16 bases between them. Germline loops: CDR1 MDHEN, CDR2 SYDVKM. CDR3 length: 15 residues. The CDR3 bases are TGTGCCAGCAGGGGGGCGGACAGCCAAAATCAGCCCCAGCATTTT. This sequence encodes CASRGADSQNQPQHF. Supplemented by reference TRBV28 and TRBJ1-5, the full variable domain reads DVKVTQSSRYLVKRTGEKVFLECVQDMDHENMFWYRQDPGLGLRLIYFSYDVKMKEKGDIPEGYSVSREKKERFSLILESASTNQTSMYLCASRGADSQNQPQHFGDGTRLSIL.

This rearrangement joins TRBV5-1 to TRBJ2-3; either TRBD1 or TRBD2 may fit D (5 bases each). Between the trimmed V and J ends, which lost 6 bases and 1 base, there was a span of 24 bases. Per germline, CDR1 SGHRS and CDR2 YFSETQ. CDR3 size: 18 residues. CDR3 DNA sequence: TGCGCCAGCAAAATTAACCCCAGGGACCATCCGGGCACAGATACGCAGTATTTT. Encoded protein: CASKINPRDHPGTDTQYF.

This rearrangement joins TRBV28 to TRBJ2-6, with TRBD1 as a possible D gene (6 bases). The ends were cut back, 6 bases at V and 3 bases at J, with 21 bases in the middle. The CDR3 loop spans 18 amino acids. Germline loops: CDR1 MDHEN, CDR2 SYDVKM. In DNA, the CDR3 is TGTGCCAGCAGGCCTACAGGGCCCTTGTTAGGTGGGGCCAACGTCCTGACTTTC. Translated, it gives CASRPTGPLLGGANVLTF.

This clonotype was seen only a few times. This chain connects TRBV9 to TRBJ2-3, with D unresolved. The germline V gene encodes CDR1 SGDLS and CDR2 YYNGEE. This CDR3 contains 14 residues. The V end lost 2 bases, the J end lost 2 bases, and 9 bases lay between the germline ends. The CDR3 loop reads CASSVGEITDTQYF. DNA of the CDR3: TGTGCCAGCAGCGTTGGTGAGATCACAGATACGCAGTATTTT.

The V and J genes are TRBV10-2 and TRBJ2-7; D unresolved. CDR3 length equals 16 residues. The V gene lost 3 bases and the J gene lost 3 bases, with 18 bases spanning the gap. CDR1 and CDR2 (germline): WSHSY, SAAADI. CDR3 in DNA: TGCGCCAGCAGTGATACGGCCCTGTGGGTTTTCTACGAGCAGTACTTC. Its translation is CASSDTALWVFYEQYF.

In this sample, this clonotype turned up many times. The chain has TRBV2 and TRBJ2-5; the D gene could be TRBD1 or TRBD2 (5 bases each). V was clipped by 6 bases and J by 0 bases, with 20 bases between them. Germline V gene sequence: CDR1 SNHLY, CDR2 FYNNEI. This CDR3 spans 17 amino acids. The CDR3 region is CASSGAKPSAHQETQYF. The CDR3 DNA sequence: TGTGCCAGCAGCGGGGCCAAACCAAGCGCCCACCAAGAGACCCAGTACTTC. The whole variable domain, remainder taken from reference TRBV2 and TRBJ2-5, is EPEVTQTPSHQVTQMGQEVILRCVPISNHLYFYWYRQILGQKVEFLVSFYNNEISEKSEIFDDQFSVERPDGSNFTLKIRSTKLEDSAMYFCASSGAKPSAHQETQYFGPGTRLLVL.

The V and J genes are TRBV29-1 and TRBJ2-2; D unclear. Germline lookup yields CDR1 SQVTM and CDR2 ANQGSEA. The CDR3 has 13 residues. The V gene lost 5 bases and the J gene lost 4 bases, with 11 bases spanning the gap. The CDR3 coding sequence is TGCAGCGTTTCGACCCGACTCACCGGGGAGCTGTTTTTT. It encodes CSVSTRLTGELFF.